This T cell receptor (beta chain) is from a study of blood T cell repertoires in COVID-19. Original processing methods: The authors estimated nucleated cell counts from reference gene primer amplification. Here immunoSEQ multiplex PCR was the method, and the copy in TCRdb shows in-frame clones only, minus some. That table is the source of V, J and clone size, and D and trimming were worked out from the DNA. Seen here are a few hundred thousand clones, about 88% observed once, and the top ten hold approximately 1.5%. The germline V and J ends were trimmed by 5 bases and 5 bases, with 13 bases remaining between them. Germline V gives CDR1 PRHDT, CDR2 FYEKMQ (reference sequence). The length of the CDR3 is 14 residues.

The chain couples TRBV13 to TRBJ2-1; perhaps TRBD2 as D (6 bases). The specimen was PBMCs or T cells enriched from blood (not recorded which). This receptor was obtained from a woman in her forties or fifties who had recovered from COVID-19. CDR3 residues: CASSPWRADNEQFF. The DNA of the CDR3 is TGTGCCAGCAGCCCGTGGAGGGCCGACAATGAGCAGTTCTTC.